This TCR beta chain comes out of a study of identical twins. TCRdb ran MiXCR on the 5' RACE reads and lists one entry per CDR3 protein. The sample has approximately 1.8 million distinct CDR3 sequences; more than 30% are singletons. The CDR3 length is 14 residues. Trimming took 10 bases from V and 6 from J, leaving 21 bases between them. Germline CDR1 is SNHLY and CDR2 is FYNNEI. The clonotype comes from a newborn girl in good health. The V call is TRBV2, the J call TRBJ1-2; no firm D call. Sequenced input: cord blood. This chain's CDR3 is CATKMEGWLDGYTF. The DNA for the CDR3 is TGTGCCACCAAAATGGAAGGGTGGTTGGATGGCTACACCTTC.